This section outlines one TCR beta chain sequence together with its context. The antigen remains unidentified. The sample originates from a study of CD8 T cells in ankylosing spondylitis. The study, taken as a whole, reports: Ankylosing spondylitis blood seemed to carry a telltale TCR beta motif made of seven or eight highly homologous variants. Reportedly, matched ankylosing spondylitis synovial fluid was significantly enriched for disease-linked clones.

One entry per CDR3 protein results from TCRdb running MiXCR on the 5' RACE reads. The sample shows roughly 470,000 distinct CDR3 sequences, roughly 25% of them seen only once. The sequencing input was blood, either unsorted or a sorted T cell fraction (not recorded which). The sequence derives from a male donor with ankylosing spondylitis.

The CDR3 sequence: CASGSPTGKSSYNEQFF. CDR3 sequence (DNA): TGTGCTAGTGGTTCGCCGACAGGGAAGAGCTCCTACAATGAGCAGTTCTTC. The V gene is TRBV12-5, the J gene TRBJ2-1; 7 bases align to TRBD1. The trim removed 4 bases at V and 0 bases at J, leaving 9 bases unmatched. The V gene's germline CDR1 is LGHNT and CDR2 FRNRAP. The CDR3 totals 17 residues.